This TCR beta chain came from a study of control samples from healthy donors and cancer patients. Sequenced by immunoSEQ multiplex PCR; TCRdb stores in-frame clones only, minus some. The repertoire holds tens of thousands of clones, with more than 80% as singletons. The CDR3 has 18 amino acids. Germline assignment: CDR1 MGHRA and CDR2 YSYEKL. The ends were cut back, 0 bases at V and 3 bases at J, with 20 bases in the middle. The chain employs TRBV4-1 and TRBJ1-1; a possible D gene is TRBD1 (5 bases). The sequenced material came from PBMCs. The sequence came from a man under 40 with colorectal cancer. DNA for the CDR3: TGCGCCAGCAGCCAAGATTATAGGCGTCCTGACAGACACACTGAAGCTTTCTTT. Translated, it gives CASSQDYRRPDRHTEAFF.